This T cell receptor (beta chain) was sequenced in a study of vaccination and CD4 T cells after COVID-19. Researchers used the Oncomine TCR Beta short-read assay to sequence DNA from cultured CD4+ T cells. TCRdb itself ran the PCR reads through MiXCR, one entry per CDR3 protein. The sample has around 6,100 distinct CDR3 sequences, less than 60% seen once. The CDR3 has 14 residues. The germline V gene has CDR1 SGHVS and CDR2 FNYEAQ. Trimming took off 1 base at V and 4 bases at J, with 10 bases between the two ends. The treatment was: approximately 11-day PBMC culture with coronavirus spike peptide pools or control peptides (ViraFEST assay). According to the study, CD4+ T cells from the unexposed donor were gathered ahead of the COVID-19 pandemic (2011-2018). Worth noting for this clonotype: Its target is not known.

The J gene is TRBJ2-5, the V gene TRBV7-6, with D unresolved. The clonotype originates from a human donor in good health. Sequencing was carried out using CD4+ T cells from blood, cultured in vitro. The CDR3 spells CASSLGMERETQYF. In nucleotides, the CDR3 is TGTGCCAGCAGCTTAGGAATGGAGCGAGAGACCCAGTACTTC.